This T cell receptor (beta chain) was profiled in a study of blood T cell repertoires in COVID-19 (dated by TCRdb to the early 2020s). For context, the study as a whole: The collaborator samples originated in the United States, Italy and Spain and spanned the acute and convalescent phases of COVID-19. Nearly every sample came with metadata listing a de-identified subject ID, COVID-19 status, age in years and sex. The repertoires were released in a freely available public database meant as a resource for research on the immune response to SARS-CoV-2. The samples were drawn from two sources: the first 160 participants of the ongoing ImmuneRACE study, and over 1,000 subjects contributed by 6 global collaborators. The material from the prospective study consisted of cDNA or gDNA derived from T cells, B-cell-depleted T cells, or PBMCs. Subjects who had been exposed to COVID-19, were actively infected with it, or had recovered from it provided the deeply sampled blood TCRbeta repertoires that made up the dataset. Where available, HLA class I and class II types were obtained from metadata supplied by the sample provider rather than from assay-based typing.

Points the paper makes about the study in general: How much clinical and demographic metadata was included differed by source and by participant, and the metadata was provided uncurated.

Collaborating institutions collected whole blood in K2EDTA tubes following their own protocols. For TCRbeta analysis, collaborator samples were shipped as frozen whole blood, as isolated PBMCs, or as DNA extracted from either sample type. The CDR3 measures 12 amino acids from cysteine to phenylalanine. Only the CDR3 part of the read is kept: 36 bases, read in frame from the first base. From a lookup of the germline V gene (reference sequence), CDR1 and CDR2 are LGHDT and YNNKEL. The V and J ends are trimmed by 6 bases and 8 bases, leaving 11 bases between them. Note on this clone: Its antigen is unknown. No base quality values were provided; no much bigger clone lies one nucleotide off.

TCRbeta CDR3 regions were amplified from genomic DNA by means of the immunoSEQ Assay, a bias-controlled multiplex PCR. In the original analysis: The number of nucleated cells in each sample was estimated by amplification of reference gene primers within the assay. Sequence reads were collapsed and filtered to measure the absolute abundance of every unique TCRbeta CDR3 rearrangement. Productive Simpson clonality was computed per sample as the square root of Simpson's diversity index over productive rearrangements. Not all clones reach the TCRdb copy of this immuneACCESS table, which keeps in-frame sequences only. Checked studies attribute under half of the gap to unresolved V genes and leave the rest unexplained. From that table come the V and J calls and clone size; the DNA was used to work out D and trimming. Within this sample are roughly 60,000 clones, with roughly 82% of them counted one time only. The ten biggest clones cover around 5.4% of the sample.

The rearranged chain carries TRBV3-1 (or the pseudogene TRBV3-2) and TRBJ1-3; no D gene can be assigned with confidence. This clonotype was obtained from a woman in her fifties or sixties with acute or convalescent COVID-19. The sample consisted of peripheral blood. CDR3 loop: CASRTKGDTIYF. The sequence in DNA is TGTGCCAGCAGGACCAAAGGAGACACCATATATTTT.